Listed below are T cell receptor beta chains from one sample, sequenced in a study of shared clonotypes between healthy human individuals. Assay: immunoSEQ multiplex PCR; the TCRdb copy retains only in-frame clones and omits some. The table records some 500,000 clones, roughly 78% of them present only once. The material sequenced was PBMCs. Receptors originate from a woman aged 40-49 years in good health. Some clones in this sample may be carry-over from other donors' samples. CDR3s include the opening cysteine and the closing phenylalanine or tryptophan. The D gene is left open where the match is weak. Clone sizes are given selectively: once, few, many, or a class where the clone is expanded.

cdr3_nt: TGTGCCAGCAGCACCCGGGACGCCGCAGATACGCAGTATTTT
cdr3_aa: CASSTRDAADTQYF
v_call: TRBV7-8
d_call: -
clone_size: -
j_call: TRBJ2-3

cdr3_nt: TGCGCCAGCAGCTTACTCGACAGCCAAGCCTACGAGCAGTACTTC
cdr3_aa: CASSLLDSQAYEQYF
v_call: TRBV5-1
d_call: -
clone_size: -
j_call: TRBJ2-7

cdr3_nt: TGTGCCAGCCTAGGGGATGAAAAACTGTTTTTT
cdr3_aa: CASLGDEKLFF
v_call: TRBV4-2
d_call: -
clone_size: many
j_call: TRBJ1-4

cdr3_nt: TGTGCCTCAACAACAGGGGCGGTCTCTACCAATGAGCAGTTCTTC
cdr3_aa: CASTTGAVSTNEQFF
v_call: TRBV30
d_call: TRBD1
clone_size: once
j_call: TRBJ2-1

cdr3_nt: TGTGCCAGCAGTGTAGGGACTGCGAACACCGGGGAGCTGTTTTTT
cdr3_aa: CASSVGTANTGELFF
v_call: TRBV6-4
d_call: -
clone_size: -
j_call: TRBJ2-2

cdr3_nt: TGTGCCAACTCATTTTACATAACATACAATGAGCAGTTCTTC
cdr3_aa: CANSFYITYNEQFF
v_call: TRBV7-8
d_call: -
clone_size: -
j_call: TRBJ2-1

cdr3_nt: TGTGCCAGTAGCCGGAAGGACGGGGGATTTGATACGCAGTATTTT
cdr3_aa: CASSRKDGGFDTQYF
v_call: TRBV19
d_call: -
clone_size: -
j_call: TRBJ2-3

cdr3_nt: TGTGCCAGCAGTGAGGGTATTGACGGGGAGCTGTTTTTT
cdr3_aa: CASSEGIDGELFF
v_call: TRBV28
d_call: -
clone_size: -
j_call: TRBJ2-2

cdr3_nt: TGTGCCAGCTCACCACTAACGGAAATGAACACTGAAGCTTTCTTT
cdr3_aa: CASSPLTEMNTEAFF
v_call: TRBV18
d_call: -
clone_size: few
j_call: TRBJ1-1

cdr3_nt: TGTGCCAGCAGCGCGAGGGGTTATGGCTACACCTTC
cdr3_aa: CASSARGYGYTF
v_call: TRBV9
d_call: -
clone_size: -
j_call: TRBJ1-2

cdr3_nt: TGCGCCAGCACCCAGGGGGGGCGCGTGGGGGGCTACACCTTC
cdr3_aa: CASTQGGRVGGYTF
v_call: TRBV10-2
d_call: TRBD1
clone_size: -
j_call: TRBJ1-2

cdr3_nt: TGCGCCAGCAGCCCCGTGAGTACTGGAAACACCATATATTTT
cdr3_aa: CASSPVSTGNTIYF
v_call: TRBV5-1
d_call: -
clone_size: -
j_call: TRBJ1-3

cdr3_nt: TGTGCCAGCACCGAAGACAGCTACCGCTACGAGCAGTACTTC
cdr3_aa: CASTEDSYRYEQYF
v_call: TRBV2
d_call: -
clone_size: -
j_call: TRBJ2-7

cdr3_nt: TGCGCCAGCAGCCAAGGGCTGGGATCCTACGAGCAGTACTTC
cdr3_aa: CASSQGLGSYEQYF
v_call: TRBV4-3
d_call: -
clone_size: -
j_call: TRBJ2-7

cdr3_nt: TGTGCCAGCAGTTTAGGGCAAGCAATTGAGCAGTTCTTC
cdr3_aa: CASSLGQAIEQFF
v_call: TRBV28
d_call: -
clone_size: -
j_call: TRBJ2-1

cdr3_nt: TGTGCCAGCAGGCTCCAAGAGGGAGCAACTAATGAAAAACTGTTTTTT
cdr3_aa: CASRLQEGATNEKLFF
v_call: TRBV27
d_call: -
clone_size: -
j_call: TRBJ1-4

cdr3_nt: TGTGCCAGCAGCCCCCGGGACCCCCTCACTATAGGGGAGCTGTTTTTT
cdr3_aa: CASSPRDPLTIGELFF
v_call: TRBV7-8
d_call: -
clone_size: -
j_call: TRBJ2-2

cdr3_nt: TGTGCCAGCAGCTCTGGGCCGCCTTTTCTAGCGGGCAATGAGCAGTTCTTC
cdr3_aa: CASSSGPPFLAGNEQFF
v_call: TRBV5-4
d_call: TRBD2
clone_size: -
j_call: TRBJ2-1

cdr3_nt: TGTGCCAGCAGTTTTAGGGGATTAGGTCAGCCCCAGCATTTT
cdr3_aa: CASSFRGLGQPQHF
v_call: TRBV28
d_call: -
clone_size: once
j_call: TRBJ1-5

cdr3_nt: TGTGCCTGGAGGCCTAACAATGAGCAGTTCTTC
cdr3_aa: CAWRPNNEQFF
v_call: TRBV30
d_call: -
clone_size: -
j_call: TRBJ2-1

cdr3_nt: TGTGCCAGCTCCCGCACAGGGACGGGGGAGACCCAGTACTTC
cdr3_aa: CASSRTGTGETQYF
v_call: TRBV18
d_call: -
clone_size: -
j_call: TRBJ2-5

cdr3_nt: TGTGCCAGCAGCTTCGGGGGGGCTTCTGGGGCCAACGTCCTGACTTTC
cdr3_aa: CASSFGGASGANVLTF
v_call: TRBV11-2
d_call: TRBD2
clone_size: -
j_call: TRBJ2-6

cdr3_nt: TGTGCCTGGAGCCTGGGGGCTAGCGGAATTTACGAGCAGTACTTC
cdr3_aa: CAWSLGASGIYEQYF
v_call: TRBV30
d_call: -
clone_size: -
j_call: TRBJ2-7

cdr3_nt: TGTGCCAGCAGAGGGATTGCGTCCTACGAGCAGTACTTC
cdr3_aa: CASRGIASYEQYF
v_call: TRBV5-5
d_call: -
clone_size: -
j_call: TRBJ2-7

cdr3_nt: TGTGCCAGTAGTGAAGGGGGGAAAACCGAGCAGTACTTC
cdr3_aa: CASSEGGKTEQYF
v_call: TRBV19
d_call: -
clone_size: -
j_call: TRBJ2-7

cdr3_nt: TGCGCCAGCAGCTTGGAGGCCTTAGGGGGAGAGCAGTACTTC
cdr3_aa: CASSLEALGGEQYF
v_call: TRBV5-1
d_call: -
clone_size: -
j_call: TRBJ2-7

cdr3_nt: TGTGCCAGCAGCCCCTGGGACCGGCGCACAGATACGCAGTATTTT
cdr3_aa: CASSPWDRRTDTQYF
v_call: TRBV5-6
d_call: -
clone_size: once
j_call: TRBJ2-3

cdr3_nt: TGTGCCAGCAGTTCCCGGACAGGGCGGTACCAGCCCCAGCATTTT
cdr3_aa: CASSSRTGRYQPQHF
v_call: TRBV28
d_call: TRBD1
clone_size: many
j_call: TRBJ1-5

cdr3_nt: TGTGCCAGTAGTTCCGGGACATCGAACACTGAAGCTTTCTTT
cdr3_aa: CASSSGTSNTEAFF
v_call: TRBV19
d_call: -
clone_size: -
j_call: TRBJ1-1

cdr3_nt: TGTGCCACCAGCAGAGATCTGGCCGGCTCTGGAAACACCATATATTTT
cdr3_aa: CATSRDLAGSGNTIYF
v_call: TRBV15
d_call: -
clone_size: -
j_call: TRBJ1-3

cdr3_nt: TGTGCCAGCAGCCGGGACGGGACAACCTACGAGCAGTACTTC
cdr3_aa: CASSRDGTTYEQYF
v_call: TRBV4-2
d_call: -
clone_size: -
j_call: TRBJ2-7

cdr3_nt: TGTGCCAGCAGCTTGAGGGGAGACGACACTGAAGCTTTCTTT
cdr3_aa: CASSLRGDDTEAFF
v_call: TRBV11-2
d_call: -
clone_size: -
j_call: TRBJ1-1

cdr3_nt: TGTGCCAGCAGCCAAGATCTTGATGAGCAGTTCTTC
cdr3_aa: CASSQDLDEQFF
v_call: TRBV4-2
d_call: -
clone_size: -
j_call: TRBJ2-1

cdr3_nt: TGCAGTGCAGGGATTTATGGCTACACCTTC
cdr3_aa: CSAGIYGYTF
v_call: TRBV20-1
d_call: -
clone_size: -
j_call: TRBJ1-2

cdr3_nt: TGCAGCGTTGAACTCCACCGGAACACTGAAGCTTTCTTT
cdr3_aa: CSVELHRNTEAFF
v_call: TRBV29-1
d_call: -
clone_size: -
j_call: TRBJ1-1

cdr3_nt: TGTGCCAGCGAGTCTAGGGTAACAGATACGCAGTATTTT
cdr3_aa: CASESRVTDTQYF
v_call: TRBV6-1
d_call: -
clone_size: -
j_call: TRBJ2-3

cdr3_nt: TGTGCCAGCAGTAGAGGGACAACCGGAATCAACATTCAGTACTTC
cdr3_aa: CASSRGTTGINIQYF
v_call: TRBV11-2
d_call: -
clone_size: -
j_call: TRBJ2-4

cdr3_nt: TGCGCCAGCAGTCAATCAGGTTTTGGTTGGCCTAGTGATCAGCCCCAGCATTTT
cdr3_aa: CASSQSGFGWPSDQPQHF
v_call: TRBV23-1
d_call: -
clone_size: -
j_call: TRBJ1-5

cdr3_nt: TGTGCCAGCAGTCCACCCCAGAACACTGAAGCTTTCTTT
cdr3_aa: CASSPPQNTEAFF
v_call: TRBV28
d_call: -
clone_size: -
j_call: TRBJ1-1

cdr3_nt: TGTGCCAGCGGGACTATAAACGGAGAGACCCAGTACTTC
cdr3_aa: CASGTINGETQYF
v_call: TRBV28
d_call: TRBD2
clone_size: -
j_call: TRBJ2-5

cdr3_nt: TGTGCCAGCAGTTACGAGGGGGGCAACCAAGCTTTCTTT
cdr3_aa: CASSYEGGNQAFF
v_call: TRBV6-6
d_call: -
clone_size: once
j_call: TRBJ1-1

cdr3_nt: TGCGCCAGCAGCCAAGTGGGCCCGGGACAGGTTGAAAAACTGTTTTTT
cdr3_aa: CASSQVGPGQVEKLFF
v_call: TRBV4-1
d_call: TRBD1
clone_size: -
j_call: TRBJ1-4

cdr3_nt: TGTGCCAATAGATCGGGCCGGGGCTACACCTTC
cdr3_aa: CANRSGRGYTF
v_call: TRBV19
d_call: -
clone_size: -
j_call: TRBJ1-2

cdr3_nt: TGTGCCAGCACCTCTGGGGCGGGAACCGGGGAGCTGTTTTTT
cdr3_aa: CASTSGAGTGELFF
v_call: TRBV2
d_call: -
clone_size: -
j_call: TRBJ2-2

cdr3_nt: TGCGCCAGCAGCTTCGGGACAGGGGGTTCGTACCAAGAGACCCAGTACTTC
cdr3_aa: CASSFGTGGSYQETQYF
v_call: TRBV5-1
d_call: TRBD1
clone_size: once
j_call: TRBJ2-5

cdr3_nt: TGTGCCAGCACGAAGCGGGAGAGCTACGAGCAGTACTTC
cdr3_aa: CASTKRESYEQYF
v_call: TRBV6-1
d_call: TRBD2
clone_size: -
j_call: TRBJ2-7

cdr3_nt: TGCGCCAGCAGCTTGGACGGGTTCCAAGAGACCCAGTACTTC
cdr3_aa: CASSLDGFQETQYF
v_call: TRBV5-1
d_call: -
clone_size: -
j_call: TRBJ2-5

cdr3_nt: TGCGCCAGCAGCTTGGAACCCGGGACAGAGCAGTACTTC
cdr3_aa: CASSLEPGTEQYF
v_call: TRBV5-1
d_call: -
clone_size: -
j_call: TRBJ2-7

cdr3_nt: TGTGCCAGCAGCGTAGGAGGGGGCGGCGAGCAGTACTTC
cdr3_aa: CASSVGGGGEQYF
v_call: TRBV9
d_call: TRBD1
clone_size: many
j_call: TRBJ2-7

cdr3_nt: TGTGCCAGCAGCTTAAACAGGGGTAATGAAAAACTGTTTTTT
cdr3_aa: CASSLNRGNEKLFF
v_call: TRBV11-2
d_call: TRBD1
clone_size: few
j_call: TRBJ1-4

cdr3_nt: TGCAGCGCCCGAAGGGGAGTAGGGGACAATGAGCAGTTCTTC
cdr3_aa: CSARRGVGDNEQFF
v_call: TRBV29-1
d_call: -
clone_size: -
j_call: TRBJ2-1

cdr3_nt: TGTGCCAGTCAAAAAATGAACACTGAAGCTTTCTTT
cdr3_aa: CASQKMNTEAFF
v_call: TRBV19
d_call: -
clone_size: few
j_call: TRBJ1-1

cdr3_nt: TGTGCCAGCAGTGCAGGACTAGCACGCTCCTACAAGCAGTACTTC
cdr3_aa: CASSAGLARSYKQYF
v_call: TRBV25-1
d_call: TRBD2
clone_size: -
j_call: TRBJ2-7

cdr3_nt: TGTGCCAGCAGCTTAGGGGTGGTGAATGGACAAGAGACCCAGTACTTC
cdr3_aa: CASSLGVVNGQETQYF
v_call: TRBV11-3
d_call: -
clone_size: -
j_call: TRBJ2-5

cdr3_nt: TGTGCCAGCAGTTCGGGGACAGGGTGGAGGCCCGGGGAGCTGTTTTTT
cdr3_aa: CASSSGTGWRPGELFF
v_call: TRBV6-5
d_call: TRBD1
clone_size: -
j_call: TRBJ2-2